The subject of this entry is one T cell receptor beta chain. Its antigen is not identified. Single viable CD3+CD4+CD8-CD45RO+ cells were sorted as the memory CD4+ T cells. These data belong to a study of memory CD4+ T cells and cytomegalovirus serostatus. Clones were read by immunoSEQ multiplex PCR, and TCRdb kept only the in-frame ones, dropping some. The data contain 52,000 or so clones, around three quarters of them singletons. Whole-study results and caveats: Suggested: most of the CMV-linked TCR signature lies in CD4+ memory cells.

V was pared by 3 bases and J by 7 bases, with 13 bases between. Germline assignment: CDR1 MNHEY and CDR2 SMNVEV (reference sequence). There are 13 residues in the CDR3. This receptor was obtained from an adult in good health and CMV-seronegative. The V call is TRBV27, the J call TRBJ2-7, with D possibly matching TRBD2 (6 bases). Sample: memory CD4+ T cells from blood. The CDR3 nucleotides read TGTGCCAGCAGTTTTCATCCCGCGGGGGAGCAGTACTTC. The encoded protein is CASSFHPAGEQYF.